The rows below give T cell receptor beta chains drawn from one sample of a study of T cell responses to AZD1222 COVID-19 vaccine. Assay used: immunoSEQ multiplex PCR; TCRdb lists only in-frame clones, some missing. The sample comprises about 120,000 clones, roughly nine tenths of which are singletons, and roughly 4.5% rests with the top ten. The sample here was peripheral blood, taken on day 0 of AZD1222 vaccination. Source of these receptors: an adult in good health. CDR3s include the opening cysteine and the closing phenylalanine or tryptophan. The D gene is left open where the match is weak. Some rows have no size entry. The others give once, few or many, or a class for an expanded clone.

TRBD1 | TRBJ1-1 | TRBV29-1 | . | TGCAGCGTTGAAGGGGGACAGGTGGTACCCACTGAAGCTTTCTTT | CSVEGGQVVPTEAFF
. | TRBJ1-1 | TRBV7-9 | . | TGTGCCAGCAGCTTGACGGGACAACTGAACACTGAAGCTTTCTTT | CASSLTGQLNTEAFF
TRBD1 | TRBJ1-2 | TRBV6-2/TRBV6-3 | . | TGTGCCAGCAGCTCGGACAGGGGCGGCTACACCTTC | CASSSDRGGYTF
. | TRBJ2-7 | TRBV20-1 | . | TGCAGTGCCGGAGAGTCCTACGAGCAGTACTTC | CSAGESYEQYF
. | TRBJ2-7 | TRBV19 | . | TGTGCCAGTAGTGCCAGGTCCTACGAGCAGTACTTC | CASSARSYEQYF
TRBD1 | TRBJ2-7 | TRBV7-2 | . | TGTGCCAGCAGCCACACAGGGGGCGGCCTTTCCTACGAGCAGTACTTC | CASSHTGGGLSYEQYF
TRBD1 | TRBJ1-2 | TRBV19 | . | TGTGCCAGTAGTCCCGGACAGGGTAGTTATGGCTACACCTTC | CASSPGQGSYGYTF
. | TRBJ2-7 | TRBV28 | . | TGTGCCAGCAGTGTCCCTCGGGGCGGCTCCTACGAGCAGTACTTC | CASSVPRGGSYEQYF
. | TRBJ1-1 | TRBV9 | . | TGTGCCAGCAGCGTACTTTGTGAGGGAATTAGCCAGAACACTGAAGCTTTCTTT | CASSVLCEGISQNTEAFF
. | TRBJ1-2 | TRBV28 | . | TGTGCCAGCAGTTTGGGCAGGGCCGGCGCTAACTATGGCTACACCTTC | CASSLGRAGANYGYTF
. | TRBJ1-2 | TRBV27 | few | TGTGCCAGCAGTTTTCGGGGGACTGACAGAGGGGGCTACACCTTC | CASSFRGTDRGGYTF
TRBD2 | TRBJ2-3 | TRBV7-9 | . | TGTGCCAGCAGCCCCCCGGGACTAGCGGGGGGGCCTAAGTCAGATACGCAGTATTTT | CASSPPGLAGGPKSDTQYF
. | TRBJ1-3 | TRBV9 | . | TGTGCCAGCAGCGCCAACAGGGAAACCTCTGGAAACACCATATATTTT | CASSANRETSGNTIYF